Sequencing of this T cell receptor (beta chain) was carried out in a study of CD8 T cells in Susac syndrome. CDR3 length: 15 residues. V was cut by 1 base and J by 1 base, with 9 bases left in between. Germline V gives CDR1 MGHRA, CDR2 YSYEKL. The multiple sclerosis control group comprised treatment-naive patients with stable or active relapsing-remitting disease. RNA amounts of roughly 0.45 to 1 ug underwent reverse transcription with random hexamers. TCRdb re-derived calls from the immunoSEQ multiplex PCR reads in MiXCR, one entry per CDR3 protein. The sample contains some 450,000 distinct CDR3 sequences, approximately 89% of which appear only once.

The sequenced sample consisted of CD8+ T cells from PBMCs. The receptor's source is a human donor with multiple sclerosis. This chain connects TRBV4-1 to TRBJ2-3; tentatively, D is TRBD2 (5 bases). CDR3 region: CASSQVPEGTDTQYF. CDR3 nucleotide sequence: TGCGCCAGCAGCCAAGTACCGGAGGGCACAGATACGCAGTATTTT.